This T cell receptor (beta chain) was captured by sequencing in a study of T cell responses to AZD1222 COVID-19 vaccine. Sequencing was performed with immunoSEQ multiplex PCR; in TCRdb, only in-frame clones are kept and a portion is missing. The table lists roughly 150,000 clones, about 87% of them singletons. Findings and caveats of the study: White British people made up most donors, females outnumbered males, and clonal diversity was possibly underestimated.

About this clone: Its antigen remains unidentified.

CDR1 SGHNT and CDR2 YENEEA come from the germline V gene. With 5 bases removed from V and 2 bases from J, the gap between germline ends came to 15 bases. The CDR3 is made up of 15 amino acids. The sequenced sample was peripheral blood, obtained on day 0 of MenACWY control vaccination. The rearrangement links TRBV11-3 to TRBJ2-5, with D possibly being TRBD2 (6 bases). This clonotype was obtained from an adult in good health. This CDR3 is CASSPGQGGQETQYF. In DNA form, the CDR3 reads TGTGCCAGCAGCCCTGGGCAGGGAGGACAAGAGACCCAGTACTTC.